A selection of T cell receptor beta chains follows, all from one sample in a study of cytomegalovirus exposure and HLA in healthy donors. Data came from immunoSEQ multiplex PCR; TCRdb stores just in-frame clones and leaves some out. The data contain hundreds of thousands of clones, around 85% of them singletons. Input material: PBMCs. All receptors derive from a girl aged 2 to 9 in good health and CMV-seronegative. Both conserved end residues are part of each CDR3. Each record gives: D gene, clone size, J gene, V gene, CDR3 protein, CDR3 DNA. A D gene is named only where the DNA matches it firmly. The size of a clone is reported for some rows only, either as once, few or many, or as a class for expanded clones.

>-|-|TRBJ1-6|TRBV4-1
CASSQSIGQINSPLHF
TGCGCCAGCAGCCAAAGCATCGGACAGATTAATTCACCCCTCCACTTT
>TRBD1|-|TRBJ1-2|TRBV6-1
CASSEGQGASGYTF
TGTGCCAGCAGTGAAGGACAGGGGGCCTCAGGCTACACCTTC
>-|-|TRBJ2-1|TRBV19
CASSISRGPYNEQFF
TGTGCCAGTAGTATATCGCGGGGGCCCTACAATGAGCAGTTCTTC
>TRBD2|-|TRBJ2-7|TRBV7-9
CASSPGRTSGDYEQYF
TGTGCCAGCAGCCCGGGGCGGACTAGCGGAGACTACGAGCAGTACTTC
>TRBD2|-|TRBJ2-7|TRBV6-4
CASSDSAGGPHEQYF
TGTGCCAGCAGTGACTCTGCGGGAGGGCCCCACGAGCAGTACTTC
>-|-|TRBJ1-1|TRBV2
CASSPDSLSALEAFF
TGTGCCAGCAGTCCCGACAGCCTTTCGGCCCTTGAAGCTTTCTTT
>-|-|TRBJ1-6|TRBV9
CASSARQVDSPLHF
TGTGCCAGCAGCGCCCGACAGGTAGATTCACCCCTCCACTTT
>TRBD1|-|TRBJ2-5|TRBV2
CASSKQGVGETQYF
TGTGCCAGCAGTAAACAGGGGGTAGGAGAGACCCAGTACTTC
>TRBD2|-|TRBJ2-2|TRBV6-5
CASSPAGARGGELFF
TGTGCCAGCAGTCCAGCGGGAGCCAGGGGCGGGGAGCTGTTTTTT
>-|few|TRBJ2-5|TRBV7-9
CASSLAGGWETQYF
TGTGCCAGCAGCTTAGCAGGGGGATGGGAGACCCAGTACTTC
>TRBD1|-|TRBJ2-5|TRBV6-1
CASSATGTAQETQYF
TGTGCCAGCAGTGCGACCGGGACAGCACAAGAGACCCAGTACTTC
>-|-|TRBJ1-1|TRBV25-1
CASTRESGKNTEAFF
TGTGCCAGCACCCGAGAAAGCGGGAAGAACACTGAAGCTTTCTTT
>TRBD1|-|TRBJ2-5|TRBV7-9
CASSSWDRGSMETQYF
TGTGCCAGCAGCTCATGGGACAGGGGATCTATGGAGACCCAGTACTTC
>TRBD2|-|TRBJ2-1|TRBV5-4
CASSLGGGISSSYNEQFF
TGTGCCAGCAGCTTGGGCGGGGGAATTTCTAGCTCCTACAATGAGCAGTTCTTC
>TRBD2|-|TRBJ2-3|TRBV6-1
CASSDLLAGPTDTQYF
TGTGCCAGCAGTGATCTACTAGCGGGGCCCACAGATACGCAGTATTTT
>-|-|TRBJ1-1|TRBV7-9
CASSAHHRDRENTEAFF
TGTGCCAGCAGCGCCCACCATCGCGACAGAGAGAACACTGAAGCTTTCTTT
>-|-|TRBJ1-2|TRBV9
CASSVDPGETYGYTF
TGTGCCAGCAGCGTAGATCCAGGGGAGACCTATGGCTACACCTTC
>TRBD1|few|TRBJ1-2|TRBV19
CASSIDRANGYTF
TGTGCCAGTAGTATCGACAGGGCTAATGGCTACACCTTC
>-|once|TRBJ2-5|TRBV29-1
CSVEEQHRVKETQYF
TGCAGCGTTGAAGAGCAACACAGGGTTAAGGAGACCCAGTACTTC
>TRBD2|-|TRBJ2-2|TRBV2
CASSLVGGSTGELFF
TGTGCCAGCAGTTTGGTGGGGGGGAGCACCGGGGAGCTGTTTTTT
>-|few|TRBJ1-4|TRBV5-1
CASSPGTNEKLFF
TGCGCCAGCAGTCCGGGAACTAATGAAAAACTGTTTTTT
>-|-|TRBJ1-2|TRBV9
CASSVSSGYGYTF
TGTGCCAGCAGCGTAAGCAGCGGCTATGGCTACACCTTC
>-|-|TRBJ2-5|TRBV20-1
CSARRKETQYF
TGCAGTGCTAGGAGAAAAGAGACCCAGTACTTC
>-|-|TRBJ1-1|TRBV6-4
CASTRGPEDTEAFF
TGTGCCAGCACGCGGGGGCCCGAGGACACTGAAGCTTTCTTT
>-|-|TRBJ1-2|TRBV5-5
CASSPREVSNYGYTF
TGTGCCAGCAGCCCGCGGGAGGTCTCTAACTATGGCTACACCTTC
>TRBD1|once|TRBJ2-7|TRBV2
CASSAGTDLYEQYF
TGTGCCAGCAGTGCCGGGACAGATCTCTACGAGCAGTACTTC
>-|-|TRBJ1-5|TRBV19
CASSLRQIQPQHF
TGTGCCAGTAGTTTAAGACAGATTCAGCCCCAGCATTTT
>TRBD1|-|TRBJ1-1|TRBV6-5
CASRAGTEGTEAFF
TGTGCCAGCAGGGCCGGGACAGAGGGCACTGAAGCTTTCTTT
>-|once|TRBJ2-5|TRBV7-8
CASSPSSQETQYF
TGTGCCAGCAGCCCCTCCTCCCAAGAGACCCAGTACTTC
>-|-|TRBJ1-3|TRBV29-1
CSVGDRVSGNTIYF
TGCAGCGTGGGTGACAGAGTCTCTGGAAACACCATATATTTT
>-|-|TRBJ1-4|TRBV7-6
CASSFAHLEKLFF
TGTGCCAGCAGCTTTGCGCACCTTGAAAAACTGTTTTTT
>-|-|TRBJ1-1|TRBV5-1
CASSPTAGTEAFF
TGCGCCAGCAGCCCGACCGCGGGCACTGAAGCTTTCTTT
>-|few|TRBJ2-2|TRBV10-1
CASAGAGELFF
TGCGCCAGCGCAGGCGCCGGGGAGCTGTTTTTT
>TRBD2|-|TRBJ2-1|TRBV19
CASSKLAGVGLNEQFF
TGTGCCAGTAGCAAGCTAGCGGGAGTGGGGTTGAATGAGCAGTTCTTC
>-|-|TRBJ1-5|TRBV7-2
CASSLPDQPQHF
TGTGCCAGCAGCTTACCCGATCAGCCCCAGCATTTT
>TRBD2|once|TRBJ2-7|TRBV5-8
CASSLGLIAGGYYEQYF
TGTGCCAGCAGCTTAGGTCTCATAGCGGGAGGATACTACGAGCAGTACTTC
>TRBD1|-|TRBJ2-3|TRBV5-1
CASSGPDRGMTDTQYF
TGCGCCAGCAGCGGCCCGGACAGGGGGATGACAGATACGCAGTATTTT
>-|-|TRBJ1-2|TRBV13
CASSSQGRYGYTF
TGTGCCAGCAGCTCCCAGGGGCGCTATGGCTACACCTTC
>-|once|TRBJ1-2|TRBV5-1
CASSLGQQYGYTF
TGCGCCAGCAGCTTGGGACAGCAGTATGGCTACACCTTC
>TRBD2|-|TRBJ2-1|TRBV6-4
CASSEASGSYNEQFF
TGTGCCAGCAGTGAGGCTAGCGGCTCCTACAATGAGCAGTTCTTC
>TRBD2|-|TRBJ2-7|TRBV5-1
CASSSPPSGGYEQYF
TGCGCCAGCAGCTCCCCCCCTAGCGGGGGCTACGAGCAGTACTTC
>TRBD1|few|TRBJ1-1|TRBV6-1
CASSEGQGATRGDTEAFF
TGTGCCAGCAGTGAAGGACAGGGGGCGACAAGGGGGGACACTGAAGCTTTCTTT
>-|-|TRBJ2-4|TRBV2
CASSERTFLAKNIQYF
TGTGCCAGCAGTGAGCGGACATTTCTAGCCAAAAACATTCAGTACTTC
>TRBD1|-|TRBJ2-3|TRBV9
CAGGDRYTDTQYF
TGTGCCGGTGGGGACAGATACACAGATACGCAGTATTTT
>-|-|TRBJ1-3|TRBV18
CASSTPARVAGNTIYF
TGTGCCAGCTCAACCCCGGCCAGGGTAGCTGGAAACACCATATATTTT
>-|-|TRBJ2-4|TRBV9
CASSVEAGLTNIQYF
TGTGCCAGCAGCGTAGAGGCAGGGTTGACAAACATTCAGTACTTC
>TRBD1|few|TRBJ1-2|TRBV6-4
CASSVTQTGTGFYGYTF
TGTGCCAGCAGTGTAACTCAAACCGGGACAGGATTCTATGGCTACACCTTC
>TRBD2|-|TRBJ2-1|TRBV4-2
CASRVAGGGEQFF
TGTGCCAGCAGAGTAGCGGGGGGGGGTGAGCAGTTCTTC
>TRBD1|-|TRBJ2-5|TRBV7-8
CAGGTGGLETQYF
TGTGCCGGCGGGACAGGGGGTTTAGAGACCCAGTACTTC
>-|-|TRBJ2-2|TRBV2
CASSPAGSSNTGELFF
TGTGCCAGCAGCCCCGCTGGGAGCAGTAACACCGGGGAGCTGTTTTTT
>-|-|TRBJ1-3|TRBV12-5
CASGLVQSSGNTIYF
TGTGCTAGTGGTTTGGTACAAAGCTCTGGAAACACCATATATTTT
>-|-|TRBJ1-4|TRBV29-1
CSVEPGYGEKLFF
TGCAGCGTTGAACCAGGGTACGGCGAAAAACTGTTTTTT
>-|-|TRBJ2-2|TRBV27
CASSLGGYPAELFF
TGTGCCAGCAGTTTAGGAGGATACCCGGCGGAGCTGTTTTTT
>TRBD1|-|TRBJ2-2|TRBV6-5
CASRGVWTGAGELFF
TGTGCCAGCAGGGGCGTGTGGACAGGGGCCGGGGAGCTGTTTTTT
>TRBD2|-|TRBJ2-3|TRBV9
CASSVVGLATDTQYF
TGTGCCAGCAGCGTAGTCGGACTAGCGACAGATACGCAGTATTTT
>TRBD1|-|TRBJ2-7|TRBV2
CASSENIGPTGNNEQYF
TGTGCCAGCAGTGAAAATATCGGCCCGACAGGGAATAACGAGCAGTACTTC
>-|-|TRBJ1-6|TRBV5-1
CASSGASKNNSPLHF
TGCGCCAGCAGCGGAGCCTCCAAAAACAATTCACCCCTCCACTTT